This T cell receptor beta chain was obtained from a study of blood T cell repertoires in COVID-19. This clone was counted once. Generated by immunoSEQ multiplex PCR, the TCRdb table keeps only in-frame clones and is missing some. The table shows just under 30,000 clones, with approximately 90% occurring only once. The germline V gene has CDR1 KGHDR and CDR2 SFDVKD. This CDR3 is built from 14 residues. V shed 7 bases, J shed 2 bases, and the junction held 0 bases outside the gene matches. The specimen was peripheral blood. This chain links TRBV24-1 with TRBJ2-2; 10 bases are a match to TRBD1. The clonotype comes from a man older than 75 with acute or convalescent COVID-19. CDR3 bases: TGTGCCACCAGGACAGGGGGCAACACCGGGGAGCTGTTTTTT. This codes for CATRTGGNTGELFF.